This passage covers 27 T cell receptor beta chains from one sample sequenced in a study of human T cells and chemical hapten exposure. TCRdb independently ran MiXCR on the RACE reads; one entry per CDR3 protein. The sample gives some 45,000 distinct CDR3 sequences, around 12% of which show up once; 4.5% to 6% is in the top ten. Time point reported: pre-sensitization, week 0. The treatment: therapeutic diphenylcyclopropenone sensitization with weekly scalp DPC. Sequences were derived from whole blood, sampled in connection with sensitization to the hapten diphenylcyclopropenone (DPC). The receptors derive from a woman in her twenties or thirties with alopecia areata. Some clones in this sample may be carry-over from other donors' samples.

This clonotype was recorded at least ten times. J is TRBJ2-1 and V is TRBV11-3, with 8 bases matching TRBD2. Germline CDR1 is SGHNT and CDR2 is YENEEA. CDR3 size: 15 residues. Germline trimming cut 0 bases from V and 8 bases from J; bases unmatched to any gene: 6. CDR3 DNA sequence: TGTGCCAGCAGCTTAGAAGCGGGAGCGGCGGATGAGCAGTTCTTC. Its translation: CASSLEAGAADEQFF. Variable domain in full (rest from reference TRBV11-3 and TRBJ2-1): EAGVVQSPRYKIIEKKQPVAFWCNPISGHNTLYWYLQNLGQGPELLIRYENEEAVDDSQLPKDRFSAERLKGVDSTLKIQPAELGDSAVYLCASSLEAGAADEQFFGPGTRLTVL.

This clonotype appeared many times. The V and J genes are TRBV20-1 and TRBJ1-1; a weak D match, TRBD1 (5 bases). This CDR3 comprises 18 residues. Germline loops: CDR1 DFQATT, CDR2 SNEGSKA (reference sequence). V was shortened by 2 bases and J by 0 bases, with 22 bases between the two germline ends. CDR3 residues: CSARKAGGHPPLNTEAFF. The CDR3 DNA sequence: TGCAGTGCTAGAAAGGCTGGGGGTCATCCCCCCCTGAACACTGAAGCTTTCTTT.

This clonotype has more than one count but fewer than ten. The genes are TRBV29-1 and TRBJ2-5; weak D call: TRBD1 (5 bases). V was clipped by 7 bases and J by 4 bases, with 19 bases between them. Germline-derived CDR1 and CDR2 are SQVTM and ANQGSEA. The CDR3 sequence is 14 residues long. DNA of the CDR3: TGCAGCGCCGACCAGGGAATAAGTATAGAGACCCAGTACTTC. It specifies CSADQGISIETQYF.

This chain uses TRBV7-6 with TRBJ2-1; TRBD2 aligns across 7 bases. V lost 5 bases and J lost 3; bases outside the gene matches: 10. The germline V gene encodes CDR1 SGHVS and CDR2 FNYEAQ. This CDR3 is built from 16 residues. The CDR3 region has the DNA TGTGCCAGCAGCCCCACTAGCGATCCTTACTACAATGAGCAGTTCTTC. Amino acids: CASSPTSDPYYNEQFF.

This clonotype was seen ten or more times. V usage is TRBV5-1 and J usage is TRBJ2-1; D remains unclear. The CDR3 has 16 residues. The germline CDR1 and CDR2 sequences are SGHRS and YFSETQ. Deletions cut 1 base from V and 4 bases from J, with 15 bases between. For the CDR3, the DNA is TGCGCCAGCAGCTTGTCGGCCACAAGGGCGTACAATGAGCAGTTCTTC. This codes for CASSLSATRAYNEQFF.

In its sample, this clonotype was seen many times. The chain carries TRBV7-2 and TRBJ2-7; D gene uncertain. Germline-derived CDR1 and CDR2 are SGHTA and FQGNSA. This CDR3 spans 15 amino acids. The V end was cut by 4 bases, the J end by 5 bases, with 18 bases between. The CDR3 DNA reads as TGTGCCAGCAGCTCTACAACTTCATTGATCAACGAGCAGTACTTC. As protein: CASSSTTSLINEQYF.

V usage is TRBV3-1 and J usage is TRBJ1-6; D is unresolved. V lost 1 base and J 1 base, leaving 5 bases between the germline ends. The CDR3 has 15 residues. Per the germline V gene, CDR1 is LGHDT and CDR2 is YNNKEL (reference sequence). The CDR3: CASSQGRSYNSPLHF. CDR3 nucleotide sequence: TGTGCCAGCAGCCAAGGAAGATCCTATAATTCACCCCTCCACTTT. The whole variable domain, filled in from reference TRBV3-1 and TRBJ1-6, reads DTAVSQTPKYLVTQMGNDKSIKCEQNLGHDTMYWYKQDSKKFLKIMFSYNNKELIINETVPNRFSPKSPDKAHLNLHINSLELGDSAVYFCASSQGRSYNSPLHFGNGTRLTVT.

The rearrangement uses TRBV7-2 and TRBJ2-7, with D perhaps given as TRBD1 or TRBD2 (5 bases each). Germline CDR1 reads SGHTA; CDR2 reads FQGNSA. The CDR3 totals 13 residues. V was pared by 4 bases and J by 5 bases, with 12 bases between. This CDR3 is CASSSNGTNEQYF. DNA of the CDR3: TGTGCCAGCAGCTCGAACGGGACCAACGAGCAGTACTTC.

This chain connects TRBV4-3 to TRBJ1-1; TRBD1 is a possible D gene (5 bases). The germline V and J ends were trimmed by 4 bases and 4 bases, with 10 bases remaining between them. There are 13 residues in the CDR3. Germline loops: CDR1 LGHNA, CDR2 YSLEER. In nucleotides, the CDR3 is TGCGCCAGCAGCCCAGGGATGCGCACTGAAGCTTTCTTT. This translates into CASSPGMRTEAFF.

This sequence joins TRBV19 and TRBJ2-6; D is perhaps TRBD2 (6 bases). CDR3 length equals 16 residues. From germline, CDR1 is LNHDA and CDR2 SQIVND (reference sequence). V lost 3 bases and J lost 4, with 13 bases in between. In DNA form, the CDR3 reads TGTGCCAGTAGTATCGGACCGGGAGTCGGGGCCAACGTCCTGACTTTC. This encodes CASSIGPGVGANVLTF.

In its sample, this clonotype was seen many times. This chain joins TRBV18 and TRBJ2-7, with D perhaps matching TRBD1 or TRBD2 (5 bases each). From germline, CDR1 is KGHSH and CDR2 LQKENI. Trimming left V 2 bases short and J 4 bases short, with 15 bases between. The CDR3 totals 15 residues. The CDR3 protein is CASSPSAGTSYEQYF. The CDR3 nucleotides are TGTGCCAGCTCACCATCAGCAGGGACCTCTTACGAGCAGTACTTC.

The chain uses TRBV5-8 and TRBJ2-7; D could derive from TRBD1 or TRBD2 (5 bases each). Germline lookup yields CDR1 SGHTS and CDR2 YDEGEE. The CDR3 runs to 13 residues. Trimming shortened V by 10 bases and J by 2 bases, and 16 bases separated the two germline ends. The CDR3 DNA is TGTGCCGCCGGCCGGGGCCACCCCTACGAGCAGTACTTC. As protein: CAAGRGHPYEQYF. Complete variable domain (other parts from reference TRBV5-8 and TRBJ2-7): EAGVTQSPTHLIKTRGQQATLRCSPISGHTSVYWYQQALGLGLQFLLWYDEGEERNRGNFPPRFSGRQFPNYSSELNVNALELEDSALYLCAAGRGHPYEQYFGPGTRLTVT.

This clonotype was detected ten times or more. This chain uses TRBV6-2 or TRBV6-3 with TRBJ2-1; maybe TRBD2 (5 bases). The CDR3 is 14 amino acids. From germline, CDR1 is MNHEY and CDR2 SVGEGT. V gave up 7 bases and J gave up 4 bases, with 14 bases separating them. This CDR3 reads CASTPRGPYNEQFF. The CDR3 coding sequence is TGTGCCAGCACCCCGAGAGGGCCGTACAATGAGCAGTTCTTC.

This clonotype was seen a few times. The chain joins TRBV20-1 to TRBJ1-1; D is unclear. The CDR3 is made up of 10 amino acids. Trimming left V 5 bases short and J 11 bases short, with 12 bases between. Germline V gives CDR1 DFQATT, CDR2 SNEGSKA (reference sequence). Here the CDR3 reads CSALSGSAFF. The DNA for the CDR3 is TGCAGTGCTTTAAGTGGATCGGCTTTCTTT.

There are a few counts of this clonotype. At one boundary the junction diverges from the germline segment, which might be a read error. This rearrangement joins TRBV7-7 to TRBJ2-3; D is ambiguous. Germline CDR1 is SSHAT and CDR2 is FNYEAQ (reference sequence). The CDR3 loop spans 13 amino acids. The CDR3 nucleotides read TGTGCTAGCAGCTTGGGTCCGCTTGATACGCAGTATTTT. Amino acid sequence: CASSLGPLDTQYF.

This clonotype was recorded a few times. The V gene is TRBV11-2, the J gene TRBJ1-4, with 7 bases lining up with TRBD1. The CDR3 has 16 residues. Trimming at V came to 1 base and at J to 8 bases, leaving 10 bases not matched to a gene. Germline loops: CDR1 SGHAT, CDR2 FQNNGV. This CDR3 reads CASSLGLRDRGEKLFF. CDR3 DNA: TGTGCCAGCAGCTTAGGGCTTCGGGACAGAGGCGAAAAACTGTTTTTT.

The CDR3: CASSHGGTGGLNSPLHF. CDR3 nucleotide sequence: TGCGCCAGCAGCCACGGGGGAACTGGGGGACTTAATTCACCCCTCCACTTT. The V call is TRBV4-3, the J call TRBJ1-6, with D tentatively TRBD1 (5 bases). Germline V gene lookup returns CDR1 LGHNA and CDR2 YSLEER. The V end was cut by 3 bases, the J end by 6 bases, with 18 bases between. This CDR3 spans 17 amino acids.

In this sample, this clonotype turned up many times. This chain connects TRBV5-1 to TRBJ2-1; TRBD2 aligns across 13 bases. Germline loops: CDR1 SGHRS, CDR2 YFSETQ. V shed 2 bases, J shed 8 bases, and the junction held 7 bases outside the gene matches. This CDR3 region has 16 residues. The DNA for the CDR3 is TGCGCCAGCAGCTTTCAAGGACTAGCGGGAGTCGATGAGCAGTTCTTC. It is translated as CASSFQGLAGVDEQFF.

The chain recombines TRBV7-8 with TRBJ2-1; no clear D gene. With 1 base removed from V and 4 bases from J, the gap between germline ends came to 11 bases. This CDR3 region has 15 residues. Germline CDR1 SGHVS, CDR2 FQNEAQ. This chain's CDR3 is CASSLVQTPYNEQFF. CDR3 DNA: TGTGCCAGCAGCTTAGTCCAGACACCGTACAATGAGCAGTTCTTC.

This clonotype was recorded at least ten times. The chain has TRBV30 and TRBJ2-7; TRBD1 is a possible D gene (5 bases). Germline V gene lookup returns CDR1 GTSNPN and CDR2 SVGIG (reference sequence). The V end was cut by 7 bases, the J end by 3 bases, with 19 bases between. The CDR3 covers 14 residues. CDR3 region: CAYLPQGSYYEQYF. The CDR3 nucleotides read TGTGCCTACCTGCCCCAGGGATCCTACTACGAGCAGTACTTC.

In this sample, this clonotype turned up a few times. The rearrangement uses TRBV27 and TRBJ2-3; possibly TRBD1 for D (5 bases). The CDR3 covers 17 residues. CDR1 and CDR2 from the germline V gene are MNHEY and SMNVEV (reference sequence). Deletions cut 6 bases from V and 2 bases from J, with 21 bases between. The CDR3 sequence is CASSLQGTGLDTDTQYF. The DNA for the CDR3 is TGTGCCAGCAGCCTCCAGGGTACCGGTCTCGACACAGATACGCAGTATTTT.

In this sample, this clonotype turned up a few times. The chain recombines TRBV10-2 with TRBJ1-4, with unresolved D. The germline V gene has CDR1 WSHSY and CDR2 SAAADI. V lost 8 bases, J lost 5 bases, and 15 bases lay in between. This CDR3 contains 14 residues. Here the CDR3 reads CASSINGRNEKLFF. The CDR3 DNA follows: TGCGCCAGCTCGATCAACGGACGGAATGAAAAACTGTTTTTT.

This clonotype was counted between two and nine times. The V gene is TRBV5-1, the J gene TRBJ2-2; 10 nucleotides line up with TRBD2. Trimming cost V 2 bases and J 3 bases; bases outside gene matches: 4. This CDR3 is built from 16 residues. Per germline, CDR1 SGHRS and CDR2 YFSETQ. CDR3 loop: CASSLAGGQYTGELFF. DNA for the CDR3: TGCGCCAGCAGCTTAGCGGGAGGGCAGTACACCGGGGAGCTGTTTTTT.

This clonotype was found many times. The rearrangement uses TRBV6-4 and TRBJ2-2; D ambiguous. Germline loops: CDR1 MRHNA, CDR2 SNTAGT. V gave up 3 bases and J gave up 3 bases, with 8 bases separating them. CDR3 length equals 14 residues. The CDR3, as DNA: TGTGCCAGCAGTGAGTTTACTTACACCGGGGAGCTGTTTTTT. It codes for CASSEFTYTGELFF.

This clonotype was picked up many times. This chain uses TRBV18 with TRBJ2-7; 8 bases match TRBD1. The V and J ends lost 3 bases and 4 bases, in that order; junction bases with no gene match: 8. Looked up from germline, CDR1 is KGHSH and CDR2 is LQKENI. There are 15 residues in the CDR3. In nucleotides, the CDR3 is TGTGCCAGCTCACCTAGGTTGGACAGGGAGTACGAGCAGTACTTC. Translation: CASSPRLDREYEQYF.

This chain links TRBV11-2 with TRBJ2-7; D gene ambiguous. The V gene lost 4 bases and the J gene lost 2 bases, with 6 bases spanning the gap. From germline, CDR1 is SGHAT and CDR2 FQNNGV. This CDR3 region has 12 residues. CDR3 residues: CASSSGTYEQYF. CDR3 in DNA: TGTGCCAGCAGCTCTGGGACCTACGAGCAGTACTTC. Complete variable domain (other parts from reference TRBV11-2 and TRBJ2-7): EAGVAQSPRYKIIEKRQSVAFWCNPISGHATLYWYQQILGQGPKLLIQFQNNGVVDDSQLPKDRFSAERLKGVDSTLKIQPAKLEDSAVYLCASSSGTYEQYFGPGTRLTVT.

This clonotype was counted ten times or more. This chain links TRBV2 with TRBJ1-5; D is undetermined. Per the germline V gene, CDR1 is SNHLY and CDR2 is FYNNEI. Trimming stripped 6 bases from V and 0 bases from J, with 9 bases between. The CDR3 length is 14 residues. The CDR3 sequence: CASREYHSNQPQHF. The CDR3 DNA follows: TGTGCCAGCAGAGAATACCATAGCAATCAGCCCCAGCATTTT.